A single T cell receptor (beta chain) is shown here with its context. Using RNA transcripts as the source, TCR beta CDR3 regions were amplified. The TCR CDR3 first-round RT-PCR relied on the HTBI primer set. TCRdb called the multiplex PCR reads again in MiXCR, with one record for every CDR3 protein. The table records about 840,000 distinct CDR3 sequences, 38% of them present only once. CDR1 is SGHRS, CDR2 YFSETQ, per germline. V lost 4 bases to trimming and J lost 8 bases; unmatched junction nucleotides: 10. This CDR3 has 15 amino acids. The data are from a study of T cells in Graves' hyperthyroidism and ophthalmopathy.

The genes are TRBV5-1 and TRBJ1-4; the match to TRBD1 covers 8 bases. The receptor's source is a young man with Graves' hyperthyroidism. The sample comprised blood. Here the CDR3 DNA reads TGCGCCAGCAGCCCCACGGACAGGGCTATAGAAAAACTGTTTTTT. Encoded protein: CASSPTDRAIEKLFF.